The 9 T cell receptor beta chains listed next were all sequenced from one sample in a study of spatial heterogeneity in lung cancer. Time point: sample taken at primary tumor resection. Whole RNA obtained from tumor, nontumor lung or frozen PBMC underwent sequencing without sorting. One entry per CDR3 protein results from TCRdb running MiXCR on the 5' RACE reads. The sample holds tens of thousands of distinct CDR3 sequences, 10% to 15% seen once. The sample in question was PBMCs, obtained at surgery. The receptors were gathered from a male donor with early-stage non-small cell lung cancer.

The chain joins TRBV27 to TRBJ2-1; 12 positions match TRBD2. The junction had 9 bases not matched to a gene; V was cut back by 5 bases and J by 7 bases. The CDR3 consists of 16 residues. The germline gives CDR1 MNHEY, CDR2 SMNVEV (reference sequence). CDR3 residues: CASSPRTSGDKNEQFF. For the CDR3, the DNA is TGTGCCAGCAGTCCAAGGACTAGCGGGGATAAGAATGAGCAGTTCTTC.

This rearrangement joins TRBV28 to TRBJ2-2; D is uncertain. Germline values: CDR1 MDHEN, CDR2 SYDVKM. V shed 3 bases and J shed 1 base, with 12 bases lying between them. This CDR3 contains 16 residues. The CDR3 DNA is TGTGCCAGCAGTTTGCCGCACCGCTGGAACACCGGGGAGCTGTTTTTT. It codes for CASSLPHRWNTGELFF.

This clonotype was seen more than once but under ten times. This rearrangement joins TRBV7-9 to TRBJ1-3; D ambiguous. CDR1 SEHNR and CDR2 FQNEAQ come from the germline V gene (reference sequence). The CDR3 contains 13 residues. V shed 5 bases and J shed 4 bases, with 9 bases lying between them. CDR3 residues: CASSPGPGNTIYF. In DNA form, the CDR3 reads TGTGCCAGCAGCCCGGGCCCCGGAAACACCATATATTTT.

This clonotype occurred a few times. CDR3: CASKSTSGMGEQFF. The CDR3 coding sequence is TGCGCCAGCAAGTCGACTAGCGGGATGGGTGAGCAGTTCTTC. This sequence joins TRBV4-3 and TRBJ2-1; 11 positions match TRBD2. CDR1 LGHNA and CDR2 YSLEER come from the germline V gene. This CDR3 region has 14 residues. V lost 7 bases and J lost 9; bases outside the gene matches: 8.

This clonotype came up a few times. The V call is TRBV21-1, the J call TRBJ2-2; the table's D call, TRBD1, has no DNA check behind it. TRBV21-1 is a pseudogene locus. This CDR3 has 16 amino acids. The CDR3 DNA follows: TGTGCCAGCAGCAAAGCTTGGACAGGGGACACCGGGGAGCTGTTTTTT. As protein: CASSKAWTGDTGELFF.

This clonotype was detected once. A much larger clone lies a single base off, so this may be a read error. CDR3 nucleotide sequence: TGTGCCAGCAGTACGGGGACAGTCCACGAGCAGTACTTC. Translating it yields CASSTGTVHEQYF. The genes are TRBV6-2 or TRBV6-3 and TRBJ2-7, with 7 bases identical to TRBD1. The J segment lost 5 bases and the V segment lost 5 bases, leaving 6 bases of the junction unmatched. CDR1 and CDR2 (germline): MNHEY, SVGEGT. The CDR3 runs 13 residues.

This chain connects TRBV7-8 to TRBJ1-1; 10 bases fit TRBD1. The trim removed 4 bases at V and 8 bases at J, leaving 10 bases unmatched. The CDR3 sequence is 15 residues long. The germline CDR1 and CDR2 sequences are SGHVS and FQNEAQ. CDR3 region: CASSSAGTGAFEAFF. The CDR3, as DNA: TGTGCCAGCAGCTCCGCGGGGACAGGGGCTTTCGAAGCTTTCTTT.

The chain combines TRBV29-1 with TRBJ1-1; D not certain. This CDR3 spans 12 amino acids. V lost 7 bases and J 1 base, leaving 10 bases between the germline ends. CDR1 and CDR2 (germline): SQVTM, ANQGSEA. The CDR3 loop is CSAKVTNTEAFF. CDR3 nucleotide sequence: TGCAGCGCAAAAGTGACGAACACTGAAGCTTTCTTT.

This clonotype has a handful of counts. V usage is TRBV7-2 and J usage is TRBJ1-6; the match to TRBD1 covers 7 bases. Trimming removed 3 bases from V and 0 bases from J; junction bases left unmatched: 5. The CDR3 sequence is 17 residues long. Germline CDR1 and CDR2: SGHTA and FQGNSA. CDR3 nucleotide sequence: TGTGCCAGCAGCTTGACAGGGCTTAGCTCCTATAATTCACCCCTCCACTTT. It encodes CASSLTGLSSYNSPLHF.